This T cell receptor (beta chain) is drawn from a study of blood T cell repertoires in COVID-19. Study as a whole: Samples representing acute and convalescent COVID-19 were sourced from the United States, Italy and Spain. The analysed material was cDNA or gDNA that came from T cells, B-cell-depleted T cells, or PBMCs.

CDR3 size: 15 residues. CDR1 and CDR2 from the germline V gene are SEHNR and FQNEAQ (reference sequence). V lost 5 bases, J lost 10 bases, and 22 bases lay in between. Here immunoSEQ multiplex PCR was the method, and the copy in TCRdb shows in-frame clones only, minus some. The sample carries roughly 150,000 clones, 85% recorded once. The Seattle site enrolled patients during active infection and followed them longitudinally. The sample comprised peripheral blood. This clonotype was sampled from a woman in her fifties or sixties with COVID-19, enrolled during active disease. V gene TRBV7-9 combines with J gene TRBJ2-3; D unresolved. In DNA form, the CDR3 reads TGTGCCAGCAGCCAACTCTTCGACGCCAGAGAGGCGCAGTATTTT. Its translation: CASSQLFDAREAQYF.